This T cell receptor (beta chain) was documented in a study of lymphopenia after photon versus proton radiotherapy. Overall study findings and caveats: After lymphocyte nadir, photon-treated repertoires showed oligoclonal expansion, especially CD8+ Temra. Under photons, naive T cells and diversity fell while effector/memory populations rose. Better survival with proton therapy was suggested as possible, not demonstrated. Post-nadir TCR diversity decline inversely tracked overall survival among those who died.

The assay was immunoSEQ multiplex PCR, and TCRdb's table has in-frame clones only and misses some. Of under 9,500 clones listed, 90% to 95% were seen once; the top ten hold 1.5% to 2%. Germline V lookup: CDR1 SEHNR, CDR2 FQNEAQ (reference sequence). This CDR3 is 17 amino acids long. Trimming took off 5 bases at V and 5 bases at J, with 21 bases between the two ends. Regarding this clone: Its antigen is currently unknown.

The material was peripheral blood, obtained from a patient treated with photon-based radiotherapy. This chain links TRBV7-9 with TRBJ2-2; perhaps D is TRBD1 or TRBD2 (5 bases each). The receptor comes from a woman aged 45-59 years with cholangiocarcinoma. CDR3 amino acids: CASSLASGTQGTGELFF. CDR3 coding DNA: TGTGCCAGCAGCCTTGCGTCCGGGACCCAAGGGACCGGGGAGCTGTTTTTT.